The clone carrying this T cell receptor (beta chain) showed up just a few times. As yet, its antigen is unknown. The entry originates in a study of T cell responses to AZD1222 COVID-19 vaccine. Overall study results and limits: It was only a handful of AZD1222 recipients who were seropositive at baseline. The breadth and depth of Spike-specific TCRs increased once two AZD1222 doses had been given. Donors were chiefly white British, with a greater number of females, and clonal diversity was perhaps underestimated.

This CDR3 region has 13 residues. The V end was cut by 5 bases, the J end by 2 bases, with 11 bases between. Germline loops: CDR1 SGHRS, CDR2 YFSETQ. Doses given second, at about 4 or about 12 weeks, were pooled. Profiled with immunoSEQ multiplex PCR; TCRdb holds only in-frame clones, not every one. The table includes 100,000 or so clones, around 90% detected once. The sample here was peripheral blood, taken 28 days after the second AZD1222 dose. This TCR derives from an adult who received the AZD1222 COVID-19 vaccine. The chain has TRBV5-1 and TRBJ2-7, with D possibly being TRBD2 (5 bases). In nucleotides, the CDR3 is TGCGCCAGCAGTGAGGGAACCCCCTACGAGCAGTACTTC. Translating gives CASSEGTPYEQYF. Supplemented by reference TRBV5-1 and TRBJ2-7, the full variable domain reads KAGVTQTPRYLIKTRGQQVTLSCSPISGHRSVSWYQQTPGQGLQFLFEYFSETQRNKGNFPGRFSGRQFSNSRSEMNVSTLELGDSALYLCASSEGTPYEQYFGPGTRLTVT.